Listed here are 31 T cell receptor beta chains from one sample, sequenced in a study of blood T cell repertoires in COVID-19. Using immunoSEQ multiplex PCR, the repertoire was profiled, and TCRdb retains in-frame clones only, with some absent. There are about 200,000 clones in the sample; 81% occur only once, and around 8% lies in the top ten. Material: peripheral blood. Receptors originate from a woman of 80 years or more with acute or convalescent COVID-19.

The CDR3 region is CAIGTGVEQYF. CDR3 in DNA: TGTGCCATCGGGACAGGTGTGGAGCAGTACTTC. This chain joins TRBV10-3 and TRBJ2-7, with TRBD1 matching 8 bases. The V segment lost 8 bases and the J segment 7 bases; nucleotides outside the gene matches: 4. Germline CDR1 and CDR2: ENHRY and SYGVKD. The CDR3 has 11 residues.

This clone turned up a few times. V is TRBV28 and J is TRBJ2-7; 8 bases are shared with TRBD1. CDR1 is MDHEN, CDR2 SYDVKM, per germline. J was trimmed by 3 bases and V by 3 bases; bases with no gene match: 4. The CDR3 has 14 residues. CDR3 DNA sequence: TGTGCCAGCAGTTTGGAGGACAGGGTCTACGAGCAGTACTTC. Translating gives CASSLEDRVYEQYF.

The J gene is TRBJ1-1, the V gene TRBV7-2; 9 bases map to TRBD1. The CDR3 length is 15 residues. The germline V gene encodes CDR1 SGHTA and CDR2 FQGNSA. V was pared by 2 bases and J by 6 bases, with 7 bases of the junction left unmatched. The CDR3 loop is CASSLNPGTGPEAFF. CDR3 sequence (DNA): TGTGCCAGCAGCTTAAACCCTGGGACAGGGCCTGAAGCTTTCTTT.

The chain combines TRBV28 with TRBJ1-1; possibly TRBD1 for D (6 bases). CDR1 and CDR2 from the germline V gene are MDHEN and SYDVKM. The CDR3 contains 16 residues. V was clipped by 10 bases and J by 4 bases, with 25 bases between them. The CDR3 is CATTGGGVTGVTEAFF. CDR3 DNA: TGTGCCACGACCGGCGGGGGCGTGACGGGGGTCACTGAAGCTTTCTTT.

This rearrangement joins TRBV29-1 to TRBJ1-1, with D hard to call. Germline CDR1 reads SQVTM; CDR2 reads ANQGSEA. The CDR3 length is 13 residues. The CDR3 nucleotides read TGCAGTACCTCAGACCGACAGAACACTGAAGCTTTCTTT. This encodes CSTSDRQNTEAFF.

The CDR3 region has the DNA TGTGCCAGTACCATGGGAGTGAACACTGAAGCTTTCTTT. Encoded protein: CASTMGVNTEAFF. V usage is TRBV19 and J usage is TRBJ1-1; no clear D. Trimming removed 7 bases at V and 0 bases at J, with 9 bases between. Germline lookup yields CDR1 LNHDA and CDR2 SQIVND (reference sequence). The CDR3 is 13 amino acids.

V and J are TRBV5-1 and TRBJ1-1, with D perhaps TRBD1 (5 bases). V dropped 0 bases and J dropped 7 bases, with 13 bases sitting between them. This CDR3 spans 14 amino acids. Germline CDR1 SGHRS, CDR2 YFSETQ. This CDR3 is CASSLVFSGVEAFF. CDR3 DNA sequence: TGCGCCAGCAGCTTGGTGTTTTCGGGGGTTGAAGCTTTCTTT.

The V gene is TRBV20-1, the J gene TRBJ2-7; TRBD2 agrees at 9 bases. CDR3 length: 14 amino acids. Germline values: CDR1 DFQATT, CDR2 SNEGSKA (reference sequence). The junction had 5 bases not matched to a gene; V was cut back by 3 bases and J by 2 bases. The CDR3 protein is CSASVSGRTYEQYF. The CDR3 DNA is TGCAGTGCTAGTGTTAGCGGGAGAACCTACGAGCAGTACTTC.

V and J are TRBV2 and TRBJ2-5, with D possibly being TRBD2 (5 bases). Germline assignment: CDR1 SNHLY and CDR2 FYNNEI. CDR3 size: 15 residues. V gave up 7 bases and J gave up 1 base, with 16 bases separating them. CDR3 DNA: TGTGCCAGCAACATAGCGCCTACCCTCCAAGAGACCCAGTACTTC. Protein product: CASNIAPTLQETQYF.

This clone was found once. The chain carries TRBV28 and TRBJ2-2; D possibly corresponds to TRBD1 (5 bases). Trimming shortened V by 6 bases and J by 6 bases, and 8 bases separated the two germline ends. The germline gives CDR1 MDHEN, CDR2 SYDVKM. CDR3 size: 12 residues. This CDR3 reads CASRNRPGELFF. In nucleotides, the CDR3 is TGTGCCAGCAGAAACAGGCCCGGGGAGCTGTTTTTT.

V is TRBV5-8 and J is TRBJ2-1; 8 positions agree with TRBD1. The CDR3 covers 14 residues. V trimming: 7 bases; J trimming: 6 bases; junction bases outside the gene matches: 9. Germline V lookup: CDR1 SGHTS, CDR2 YDEGEE. The CDR3 DNA is TGTGCCAGCGTATACCGGACAGGGAGCAATGAGCAGTTCTTC. As protein: CASVYRTGSNEQFF.

V and J are TRBV6-4 and TRBJ1-1; D ambiguous. The CDR3 is made up of 13 amino acids. CDR1 and CDR2 from the germline V gene are MRHNA and SNTAGT. Trimming took off 3 bases at V and 1 base at J, with 6 bases between the two ends. The CDR3 sequence: CASSERSNTEAFF. The DNA for the CDR3 is TGTGCCAGCAGTGAGCGGTCGAACACTGAAGCTTTCTTT.

This chain links TRBV7-3 with TRBJ2-1; 9 bases match TRBD1. The germline CDR1 and CDR2 sequences are SGHTA and FQGTGA. Losses at the gene ends were 1 base for V and 4 bases for J; bases not matched to a gene: 2. CDR3 size: 15 residues. CDR3 sequence (DNA): TGTGCCAGCAGCTTAAACAGGGGGCTTTACAATGAGCAGTTCTTC. Translated, it gives CASSLNRGLYNEQFF.

The V gene is TRBV30, the J gene TRBJ1-6; the match to TRBD1 covers 8 bases. With V trimmed by 3 bases and J by 5 bases, 6 bases remained unmatched. The CDR3 contains 15 residues. Germline CDR1 reads GTSNPN; CDR2 reads SVGIG (reference sequence). Here the CDR3 DNA reads TGTGCCTGGAGAGTACCGGACAGGGATAATTCACCCCTCCACTTT. It encodes CAWRVPDRDNSPLHF. Full variable domain (rest looked up from reference TRBV30 and TRBJ1-6): SQTIHQWPATLVQPVGSPLSLECTVEGTSNPNLYWYRQAAGRGLQLLFYSVGIGQISSEVPQNLSASRPQDRQFILSSKKLLLSDSGFYLCAWRVPDRDNSPLHFGNGTRLTVT.

This chain uses TRBV7-9 with TRBJ1-2; D is unresolved. In germline, CDR1 is SEHNR, CDR2 FQNEAQ (reference sequence). The V end lost 3 bases, the J end lost 0 bases, and 17 bases lay between the germline ends. This CDR3 is 17 amino acids long. The CDR3 region has the DNA TGTGCCAGCAGCTTCAATAGCGACAAACTAGCTAACTATGGCTACACCTTC. Translation: CASSFNSDKLANYGYTF.

This sequence joins TRBV6-5 and TRBJ2-3; TRBD1 matches 7 bases. With 7 bases clipped from V and 7 bases from J, the junction kept 14 bases outside the gene matches. Germline CDR1 is MNHEY and CDR2 is SVGAGI. The CDR3 has 15 residues. The CDR3 is CASMGNRGTVHTQYF. The CDR3 bases are TGTGCCAGCATGGGGAACAGGGGTACGGTTCATACGCAGTATTTT.

V is TRBV11-2 and J is TRBJ1-2; D remains unclear. Germline CDR1 reads SGHAT; CDR2 reads FQNNGV. Trimming shortened V by 2 bases and J by 2 bases, and 9 bases separated the two germline ends. The CDR3 length is 14 residues. The chain's CDR3 is CASSLHSDNYGYTF. CDR3 nucleotide sequence: TGTGCCAGCAGCTTACACAGTGACAACTATGGCTACACCTTC.

This chain's CDR3 is CASSLGPSVTGNYEQYF. CDR3 DNA sequence: TGCGCCAGCAGCTTGGGGCCTTCCGTGACAGGGAACTACGAGCAGTACTTC. J is TRBJ2-7 and V is TRBV5-1; 7 bases align to TRBD1. Germline lookup yields CDR1 SGHRS and CDR2 YFSETQ. The CDR3 consists of 17 residues. With 0 bases clipped from V and 3 bases from J, the junction kept 12 bases outside the gene matches.

The rearrangement links TRBV4-2 to TRBJ1-2, with D tentatively TRBD1 (5 bases). CDR1 LGHNA and CDR2 YNFKEQ come from the germline V gene. The CDR3 is made up of 13 amino acids. V was pared by 1 base and J by 10 bases, with 13 bases between. CDR3 in amino acids: CASSQGVGLVYTF. The CDR3 DNA is TGTGCCAGCAGCCAAGGGGTGGGACTTGTCTACACCTTC.

This chain links TRBV9 with TRBJ2-7; 13 bases are shared with TRBD2. The CDR3 is made up of 16 amino acids. Germline values: CDR1 SGDLS, CDR2 YYNGEE. V shed 0 bases and J 7 bases; nucleotides not matched to a gene: 7. The CDR3 bases are TGTGCCAGCAGCGTAGGACTAGCGGGAGGCTTGGGAGAGCAGTACTTC. It translates to CASSVGLAGGLGEQYF.

This chain connects TRBV28 to TRBJ2-7, with TRBD2 matching 8 bases. CDR3 length: 15 residues. The germline V gene has CDR1 MDHEN and CDR2 SYDVKM. J gave up 3 bases and V 3 bases, and 7 bases lay outside the gene matches. DNA of the CDR3: TGTGCCAGCAGTTTGGTCACTAGCGGAAACTACGAGCAGTACTTC. It encodes CASSLVTSGNYEQYF.

The rearrangement uses TRBV5-6 and TRBJ1-2; D might be TRBD1 (6 bases). The CDR3 length is 12 residues. Per the germline V gene, CDR1 is SGHDT and CDR2 is YYEEEE. V lost 5 bases and J 8 bases, leaving 13 bases between the germline ends. CDR3 bases: TGTGCCAGCAGTCCCAACAGGGAAGGCTACACCTTC. This gives the protein CASSPNREGYTF.

This clone was seen more than once but under ten times. This chain links TRBV2 with TRBJ1-2; 7 positions agree with TRBD1. With 5 bases clipped from V and 6 bases from J, the junction kept 3 bases outside the gene matches. Germline V CDR1 and CDR2: SNHLY, FYNNEI. The CDR3 is 12 residues long. CDR3 loop: CASSKQGDGYTF. CDR3 nucleotides: TGTGCCAGCAGTAAGCAGGGGGATGGCTACACCTTC.

V is TRBV27 and J is TRBJ1-6, with D uncertain. V was cut by 2 bases and J by 8 bases, with 16 bases left in between. The CDR3 extends over 16 amino acids. Germline values: CDR1 MNHEY, CDR2 SMNVEV (reference sequence). In DNA, the CDR3 is TGTGCCAGCAGTTTACTTACGCGGGCGGCGGATTCACCCCTCCACTTT. This codes for CASSLLTRAADSPLHF.

CDR3 sequence (DNA): TGTGCCAGCAGCCGAACAGGGATAAATCAGCCCCAGCATTTT. Encoded protein: CASSRTGINQPQHF. The chain carries TRBV6-5 and TRBJ1-5, with D possibly matching TRBD1 (6 bases). The CDR3 contains 14 residues. CDR1 and CDR2 from the germline V gene are MNHEY and SVGAGI. The V gene lost 6 bases and the J gene lost 4 bases, with 13 bases spanning the gap.

In its sample, this clone was seen once. The V and J genes are TRBV10-3 and TRBJ1-5; 9 bases line up with TRBD1. V shed 4 bases and J 0 bases; nucleotides not matched to a gene: 7. This CDR3 is 17 amino acids long. Germline values: CDR1 ENHRY, CDR2 SYGVKD. In nucleotides, the CDR3 is TGTGCCATCAGTGCGCTACAGGGGGCGGGTAGCAATCAGCCCCAGCATTTT. It yields the protein CAISALQGAGSNQPQHF.

The J gene is TRBJ1-1, the V gene TRBV3-1 (or the pseudogene TRBV3-2), with 9 bases identical to TRBD1. CDR1 and CDR2 from the germline V gene are LGHDT and YNNKEL (reference sequence). The CDR3 is 16 residues long. V trimming: 4 bases; J trimming: 5 bases; junction bases outside the gene matches: 11. CDR3 in DNA: TGTGCCAGCAGCCCGTCGACAGGGGGAGGAGATACTGAAGCTTTCTTT. Encoded protein: CASSPSTGGGDTEAFF.

The chain is built from TRBV12-3 or TRBV12-4 and TRBJ1-1; D unclear. V was pared by 6 bases and J by 4 bases, with 12 bases between. The CDR3 is 13 amino acids. DNA of the CDR3: TGTGCCAGCAGCTCCCGACCGGGCACTGAAGCTTTCTTT. Translating it yields CASSSRPGTEAFF.

The J gene is TRBJ1-4, the V gene TRBV5-1; D remains ambiguous. The CDR3 is made up of 15 amino acids. From germline, CDR1 is SGHRS and CDR2 YFSETQ. Between the trimmed V and J ends, which lost 1 base and 4 bases, there was a span of 11 bases. The CDR3: CASSLSEHNNEKLFF. DNA for the CDR3: TGCGCCAGCAGCTTGTCGGAGCATAATAATGAAAAACTGTTTTTT.

The chain combines TRBV30 with TRBJ2-3; 7 bases match TRBD2. This CDR3 contains 17 residues. After removal of 7 bases from V and 4 bases from J, the junction contained 20 bases not matched to a gene. CDR1 and CDR2 from the germline V gene are GTSNPN and SVGIG (reference sequence). The CDR3 is CASTAGGGPRGPDTQYF. Written as DNA, the CDR3 is TGTGCCTCCACTGCTGGGGGAGGGCCGAGAGGCCCAGATACGCAGTATTTT.

The rearrangement joins TRBV19 to TRBJ1-6, with 7 nucleotides matching TRBD1. V was pared by 5 bases and J by 8 bases, with 9 bases of the junction left unmatched. CDR3 size: 15 residues. Germline V gives CDR1 LNHDA, CDR2 SQIVND (reference sequence). In DNA form, the CDR3 reads TGTGCCAGTAGTCTTCGACAGGGTTGGGATTCACCCCTCCACTTT. It yields the protein CASSLRQGWDSPLHF.